This T cell receptor beta chain emerged from a study of control samples from healthy donors and cancer patients. V was clipped by 0 bases and J by 2 bases, with 1 base between them. The V gene's germline CDR1 is SGDLS and CDR2 YYNGEE. The CDR3 consists of 12 residues. Sequenced by immunoSEQ multiplex PCR; TCRdb stores in-frame clones only, minus some. This sample has 150,000 or so clones, with 94% found just once. The sample comprised blood. V gene TRBV9 combines with J gene TRBJ2-3; D remains ambiguous. The source of this sequence is a middle-aged man in good health. Here the CDR3 DNA reads TGTGCCAGCAGCGTAGACACAGATACGCAGTATTTT. Its translation: CASSVDTDTQYF.